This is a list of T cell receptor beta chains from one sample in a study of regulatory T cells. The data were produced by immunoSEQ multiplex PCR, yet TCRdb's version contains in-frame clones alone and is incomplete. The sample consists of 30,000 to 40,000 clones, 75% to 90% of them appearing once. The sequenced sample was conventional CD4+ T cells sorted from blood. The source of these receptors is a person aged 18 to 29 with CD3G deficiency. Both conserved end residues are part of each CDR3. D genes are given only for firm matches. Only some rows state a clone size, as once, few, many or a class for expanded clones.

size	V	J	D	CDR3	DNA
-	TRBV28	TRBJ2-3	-	CASSHIGTQYF	TGTGCCAGCAGTCATATCGGTACGCAGTATTTT
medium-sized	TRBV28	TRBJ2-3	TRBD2	CASSTGLAGTDTQYF	TGTGCCAGCAGTACCGGACTAGCGGGCACAGATACGCAGTATTTT
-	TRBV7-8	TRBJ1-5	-	CASSQGPGQPQHF	TGTGCCAGCAGCCAGGGCCCGGGACAGCCCCAGCATTTT
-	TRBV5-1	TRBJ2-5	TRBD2	CASSPGRVETQYF	TGCGCCAGCAGTCCGGGGAGGGTTGAGACCCAGTACTTC
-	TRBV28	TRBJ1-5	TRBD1	CASSRGGTGITQPQHF	TGTGCCAGCAGTAGGGGGGGGACAGGAATAACACAGCCCCAGCATTTT
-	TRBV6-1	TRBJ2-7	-	CASSDPSTGHYEQYF	TGTGCCAGCAGTGACCCCTCGACAGGACACTACGAGCAGTACTTC
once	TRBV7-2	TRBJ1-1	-	CASSLTVNTEAFF	TGTGCCAGCAGTTTGACAGTGAACACTGAAGCTTTCTTT
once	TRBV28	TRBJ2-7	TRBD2	CASSLSTSGSYEQYF	TGTGCCAGCAGTTTAAGCACTAGCGGGAGCTACGAGCAGTACTTC
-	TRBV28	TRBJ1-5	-	CASSLSGAPHQPQHF	TGTGCCAGCAGTTTAAGCGGGGCCCCACATCAGCCCCAGCATTTT
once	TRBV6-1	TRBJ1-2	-	CASSDIWTATYGYTF	TGTGCCAGCAGCGATATATGGACAGCCACCTATGGCTACACCTTC
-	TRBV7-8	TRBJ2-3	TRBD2	CASSFGLENTDTQYF	TGTGCCAGCAGCTTTGGACTAGAGAACACAGATACGCAGTATTTT
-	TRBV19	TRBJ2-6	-	CASHPGASGANVLTF	TGTGCCAGCCACCCCGGGGCCTCTGGGGCCAACGTCCTGACTTTC
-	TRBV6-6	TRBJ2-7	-	CASSYSKDRGDEQYF	TGTGCCAGCAGTTACTCGAAGGATCGTGGGGACGAGCAGTACTTC
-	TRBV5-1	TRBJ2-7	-	CASSRDNPYEQYF	TGCGCCAGCAGCAGGGACAACCCCTACGAGCAGTACTTC
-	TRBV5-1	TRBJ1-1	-	CASSLEGRRAATEAFF	TGCGCCAGCAGCTTGGAGGGTCGAAGGGCGGCCACTGAAGCTTTCTTT
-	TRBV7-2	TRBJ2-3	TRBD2	CASSLGLAGGQDTQYF	TGTGCCAGCAGCTTAGGACTAGCGGGAGGACAAGATACGCAGTATTTT
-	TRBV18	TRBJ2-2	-	CASSPLGPTAGELFF	TGTGCCAGCTCACCACTCGGGCCAACCGCCGGGGAGCTGTTTTTT
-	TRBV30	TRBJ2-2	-	CAWSKGTTGGELFF	TGTGCCTGGAGTAAAGGGACGACTGGGGGGGAGCTGTTTTTT
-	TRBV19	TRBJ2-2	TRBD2	CASGLAGHTGELFF	TGTGCCAGCGGACTAGCGGGGCACACCGGGGAGCTGTTTTTT
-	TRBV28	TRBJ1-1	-	CASSPWRGGKGEAFF	TGTGCCAGCAGCCCTTGGAGGGGCGGTAAGGGTGAAGCTTTCTTT
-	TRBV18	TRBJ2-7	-	CASSPYSYEQYF	TGTGCCAGCTCACCATACTCCTACGAGCAGTACTTC
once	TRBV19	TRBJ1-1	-	CASSITGDTEAFF	TGTGCCAGTAGTATAACGGGGGACACTGAAGCTTTCTTT
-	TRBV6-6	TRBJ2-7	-	CASSWDTYSEQYF	TGTGCCAGCAGTTGGGACACTTACTCCGAGCAGTACTTC
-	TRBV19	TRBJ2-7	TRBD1	CASSPTGTGGHEQYF	TGTGCCAGTAGTCCAACCGGGACAGGGGGCCACGAGCAGTACTTC
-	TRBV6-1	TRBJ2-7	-	CASSESRSEQYF	TGTGCCAGCAGTGAAAGTAGATCCGAGCAGTACTTC
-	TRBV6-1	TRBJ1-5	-	CASSEEPGVKPQHF	TGTGCCAGCAGTGAAGAGCCCGGGGTCAAGCCCCAGCATTTT
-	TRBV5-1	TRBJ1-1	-	CASSWEGTTEAFF	TGCGCCAGCAGCTGGGAGGGGACCACTGAAGCTTTCTTT
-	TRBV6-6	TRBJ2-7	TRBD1	CASKKDRGSYEQYF	TGTGCCAGCAAGAAGGACAGGGGGTCCTACGAGCAGTACTTC
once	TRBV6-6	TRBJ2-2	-	CASTSKSTGELFF	TGTGCCAGCACCTCTAAATCCACCGGGGAGCTGTTTTTT
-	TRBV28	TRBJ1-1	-	CASRRPGQYAFF	TGTGCCAGCAGGCGCCCGGGACAATACGCTTTCTTT
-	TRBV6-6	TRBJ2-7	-	CASSYSGGSYEQYF	TGTGCCAGCAGTTACTCTGGAGGGAGCTACGAGCAGTACTTC
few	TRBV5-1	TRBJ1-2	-	CASSLSSSHYGYTF	TGCGCCAGCAGCTTATCTTCCAGCCACTATGGCTACACCTTC
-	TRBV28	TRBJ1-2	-	CASSPGTWDGYTF	TGTGCCAGCAGTCCCGGGACCTGGGATGGCTACACCTTC
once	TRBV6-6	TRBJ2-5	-	CASSLVGGETQYF	TGTGCCAGCAGCCTAGTTGGAGGGGAGACCCAGTACTTC
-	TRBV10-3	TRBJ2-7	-	CAIRLGDALTHEQYF	TGTGCCATCAGGCTGGGGGACGCCCTGACTCACGAGCAGTACTTC
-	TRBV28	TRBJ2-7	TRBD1	CASSLTGQGIGEQYF	TGTGCCAGCAGTTTAACTGGACAGGGGATTGGCGAGCAGTACTTC
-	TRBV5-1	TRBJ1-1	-	CASSLDPENTEAFF	TGCGCCAGCAGCCTGGACCCGGAGAACACTGAAGCTTTCTTT
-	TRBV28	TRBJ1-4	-	CASSLWEDEKLFF	TGTGCCAGCAGTTTATGGGAGGATGAAAAACTGTTTTTT
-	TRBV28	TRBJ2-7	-	CASSSQGGEQYF	TGTGCCAGCAGTAGCCAGGGCGGCGAGCAGTACTTC
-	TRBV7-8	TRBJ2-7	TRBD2	CASSFRRGTPSEQYF	TGTGCCAGCAGCTTTAGGCGGGGGACCCCCTCCGAGCAGTACTTC
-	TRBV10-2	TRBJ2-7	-	CASSPSDWKYEQYF	TGCGCCAGCAGCCCTTCGGACTGGAAGTACGAGCAGTACTTC
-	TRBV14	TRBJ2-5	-	CASSPWGSGETQYF	TGTGCCAGCAGCCCCTGGGGTAGTGGGGAGACCCAGTACTTC
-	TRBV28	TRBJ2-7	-	CASSLNGISYEQYF	TGTGCCAGCAGTTTAAACGGGATCTCCTACGAGCAGTACTTC
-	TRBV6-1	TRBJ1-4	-	CASSTYRRVNEKLFF	TGTGCCAGCAGTACTTACCGCCGTGTGAATGAAAAACTGTTTTTT
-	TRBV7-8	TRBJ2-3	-	CASSLNARNTDTQYF	TGTGCCAGCAGCTTAAACGCTCGTAACACAGATACGCAGTATTTT
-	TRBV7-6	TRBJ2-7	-	CASSSFRYEQYF	TGTGCCAGCAGCTCCTTCCGATACGAGCAGTACTTC